The clone carrying this T cell receptor beta chain was observed a few times. Its antigen is unidentified. This specimen comes from a study of blood T cells in healthy people across ages. Study-wide context: Capturing about one barcoded beta molecule per two T cells was achieved by template switching. Study-level points and caveats: Aged donors had fewer naive CD4+ cells and lower diversity than long-lived donors.

Per sample, extraction of total RNA gave at least 6 micrograms in every case. Trimming removed 6 bases at V and 8 bases at J, with 13 bases between. Germline CDR1 LGHNA, CDR2 YNFKEQ. The CDR3 is made up of 12 amino acids. Combining a sample-barcoded 5' primer with a J-beta primer mix, a second PCR ran for about 7 to 12 cycles. TCRdb called the 5' RACE reads again in MiXCR, with one record for every CDR3 protein. The data show some 1.8 million distinct CDR3 sequences, 30% to 40% seen once. V is TRBV4-2 and J is TRBJ1-2; the D is unclear. The clonotype comes from a human donor in good health. Material: blood. The CDR3 spells CASSHLGGGYTF. The CDR3 coding sequence is TGTGCCAGCAGTCATTTGGGCGGAGGCTACACCTTC.